This T cell receptor (beta chain) was sequenced during a study of cytomegalovirus exposure and HLA in healthy donors. Trimming removed 7 bases from V and 5 bases from J; junction bases left unmatched: 8. This CDR3 has 14 residues. CDR1 and CDR2 from the germline V gene are MDHEN and SYDVKM. Only one count was recorded for this clone. PCR employed 60 Vbeta and 13 Jbeta primers. Data came from immunoSEQ multiplex PCR; TCRdb stores just in-frame clones and leaves some out. The data contain about 130,000 clones, more than 70% of them seen just once; the ten biggest clones take up less than 7%. The sequenced material came from PBMCs. This receptor was identified in a woman in her 30s in good health and CMV-seropositive. The genes are TRBV28 and TRBJ1-1; 9 bases agree with TRBD1. In nucleotides, the CDR3 is TGTGCCAGCAAGGGACAGGGTCTTTATACTGAAGCTTTCTTT. It translates to CASKGQGLYTEAFF.